The entry below describes one TCR beta chain. Trimming took 3 bases from V and 7 from J; bases not matched to a gene: 5. CDR3 length: 13 amino acids. CDR1 is LNHDA, CDR2 SQIVND, per germline (reference sequence). PCR amplification relied on 60 Vbeta primers (plus 13 Jbeta primers). The method was immunoSEQ multiplex PCR; TCRdb's version includes in-frame clones alone and lacks a portion of them. The table shows about 130,000 clones, with around 80% occurring only once. The sample comes from a study of cytomegalovirus exposure and HLA in healthy donors. Sequences were obtained from PBMCs. This sequence originates from a boy under 10 years old in good health and CMV-seronegative. The chain uses TRBV19 and TRBJ1-2; TRBD1 agrees at 7 bases. In DNA, the CDR3 is TGTGCCAGTAGTATGCGGGACAGTGTTGGCTACACCTTC. This codes for CASSMRDSVGYTF.